This TCR beta chain was recovered during a study of blood T cell repertoires in COVID-19. Trimming shortened V by 3 bases and J by 0 bases, and 21 bases separated the two germline ends. CDR3 length equals 19 residues. In germline, CDR1 is MDHEN, CDR2 SYDVKM. Produced via immunoSEQ multiplex PCR; TCRdb's table is partial and in-frame only. In the table there are 150,000 to 200,000 clones, 80% to 85% of which are singletons. This clone appeared a few times. What was sequenced was PBMCs or T cells enriched from blood (not recorded which). This sequence was found in a woman in her forties or fifties who had recovered from COVID-19. The chain recombines TRBV28 with TRBJ2-1; D unclear. Here the CDR3 reads CASSFRFRSRPFSYNEQFF. CDR3 coding DNA: TGTGCCAGCAGTTTTAGATTCCGTTCGAGGCCTTTCTCCTACAATGAGCAGTTCTTC.